The 6 T cell receptor beta chains listed next were all sequenced from one sample in a study of CD8+CD57+ T cells in acquired aplastic anemia. CDR3 and TCR beta VDJ profiling relied on genomic DNA as the template. TCRdb reanalysed the reads using MiXCR and keeps one entry per CDR3 protein. The table includes around 180,000 distinct CDR3 sequences, about three fifths detected once. Sequencing input: sorted CD4+, CD8+, or CD8+CD57+ T cells (not recorded which) from PBMCs. Receptor source: a human donor in good health.

The V and J genes are TRBV19 and TRBJ1-2; no reliable D call. The CDR3 has 13 amino acids. The V gene lost 5 bases and the J gene lost 8 bases, with 15 bases spanning the gap. Germline V lookup: CDR1 LNHDA, CDR2 SQIVND (reference sequence). The CDR3 region is CASSVMRDRGYTF. The CDR3, as DNA: TGTGCCAGTAGTGTCATGAGGGATCGCGGCTACACCTTC.

This clonotype was recorded once. CDR3 DNA sequence: TGTGCCAGCAGCTTAGTGTCGGGGACCGGCACAGATACGCAGTATTTT. Encoded protein: CASSLVSGTGTDTQYF. This chain connects TRBV7-3 to TRBJ2-3, with D perhaps matching TRBD1 or TRBD2 (5 bases each). Germline assignment: CDR1 SGHTA and CDR2 FQGTGA. V was pared by 2 bases and J by 1 base, with 13 bases between. The CDR3 totals 16 residues. The complete variable domain, with remaining parts taken from reference TRBV7-3 and TRBJ2-3, reads GAGVSQTPSNKVTEKGKYVELRCDPISGHTALYWYRQSLGQGPEFLIYFQGTGAADDSGLPNDRFFAVRPEGSVSTLKIQRTERGDSAVYLCASSLVSGTGTDTQYFGPGTRLTVL.

This clonotype has more than one count but fewer than ten. This rearrangement joins TRBV4-2 to TRBJ1-5, with D hard to call. This CDR3 is built from 15 residues. The V and J ends lost 1 base and 5 bases respectively, with 12 bases between them. Germline V lookup: CDR1 LGHNA, CDR2 YNFKEQ. CDR3 in DNA: TGTGCCAGCAGCCAAGGGATGGGTGGGGATCAGCCCCAGCATTTT. This translates into CASSQGMGGDQPQHF.

This clonotype was seen a few times. This rearrangement joins TRBV6-5 to TRBJ1-6; possible D gene TRBD1, 6 bases. Deletions cut 0 bases from V and 7 bases from J, with 19 bases between. The CDR3 covers 18 residues. Germline-derived CDR1 and CDR2 are MNHEY and SVGAGI. In nucleotides, the CDR3 is TGTGCCAGCAGTTACTCGATTCCCTCGGCAGGGGCGAATTCACCCCTCCACTTT. Its translation is CASSYSIPSAGANSPLHF.

As concerns this clonotype: A much larger clone is a single base away; this may be a read error. The chain carries TRBV11-2 and TRBJ2-7; 9 bases are a match to TRBD1. The germline gives CDR1 SGHAT, CDR2 FQNNGV. This CDR3 comprises 15 residues. This CDR3 is CASSLGDREIDEQHF. CDR3 nucleotides: TGTGCCAGCAGCTTAGGGGACAGGGAAATAGACGAGCAGCACTTC.

This chain joins TRBV10-3 and TRBJ1-5, with a tentative D call TRBD1 (5 bases). The V and J ends lost 0 bases and 4 bases respectively, with 10 bases between them. Germline CDR1 and CDR2: ENHRY and SYGVKD. The CDR3 contains 15 residues. In DNA, the CDR3 is TGTGCCATCAGTGAGTCTAGGGACGCGAATCAGCCCCAGCATTTT. Protein sequence: CAISESRDANQPQHF.